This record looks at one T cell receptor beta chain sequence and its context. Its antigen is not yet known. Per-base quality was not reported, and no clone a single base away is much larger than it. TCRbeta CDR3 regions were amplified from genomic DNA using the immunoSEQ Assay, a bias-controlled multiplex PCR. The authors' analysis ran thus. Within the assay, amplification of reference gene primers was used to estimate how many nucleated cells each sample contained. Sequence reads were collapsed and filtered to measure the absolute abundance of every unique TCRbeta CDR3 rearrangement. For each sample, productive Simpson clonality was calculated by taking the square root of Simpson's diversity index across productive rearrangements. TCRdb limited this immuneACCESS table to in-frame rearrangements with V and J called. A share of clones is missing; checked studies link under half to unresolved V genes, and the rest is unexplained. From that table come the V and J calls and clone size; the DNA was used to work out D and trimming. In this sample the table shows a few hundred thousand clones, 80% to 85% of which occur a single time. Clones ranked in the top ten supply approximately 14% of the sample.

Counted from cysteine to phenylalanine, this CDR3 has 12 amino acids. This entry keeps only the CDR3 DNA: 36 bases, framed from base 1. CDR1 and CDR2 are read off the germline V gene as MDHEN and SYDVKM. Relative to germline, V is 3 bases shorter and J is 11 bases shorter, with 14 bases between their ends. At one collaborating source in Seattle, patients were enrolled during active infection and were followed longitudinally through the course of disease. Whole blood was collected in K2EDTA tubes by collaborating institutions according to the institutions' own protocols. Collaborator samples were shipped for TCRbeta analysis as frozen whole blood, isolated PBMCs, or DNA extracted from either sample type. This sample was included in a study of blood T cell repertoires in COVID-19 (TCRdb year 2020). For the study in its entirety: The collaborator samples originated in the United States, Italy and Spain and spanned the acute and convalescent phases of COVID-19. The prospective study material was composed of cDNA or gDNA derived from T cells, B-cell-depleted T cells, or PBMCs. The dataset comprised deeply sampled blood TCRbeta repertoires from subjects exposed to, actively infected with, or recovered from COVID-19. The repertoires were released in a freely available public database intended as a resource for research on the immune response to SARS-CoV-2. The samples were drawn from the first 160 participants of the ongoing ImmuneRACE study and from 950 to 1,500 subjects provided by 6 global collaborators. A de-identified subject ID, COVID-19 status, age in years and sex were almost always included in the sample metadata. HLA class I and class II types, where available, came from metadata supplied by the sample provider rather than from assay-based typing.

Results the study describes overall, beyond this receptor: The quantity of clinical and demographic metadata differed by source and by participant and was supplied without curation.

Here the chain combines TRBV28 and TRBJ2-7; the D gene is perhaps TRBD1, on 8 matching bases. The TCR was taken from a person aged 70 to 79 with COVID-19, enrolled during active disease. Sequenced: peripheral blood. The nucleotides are TGTGCCAGCAGTTTCCGACAGGGGAGGGAGTACTTC. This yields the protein CASSFRQGREYF.